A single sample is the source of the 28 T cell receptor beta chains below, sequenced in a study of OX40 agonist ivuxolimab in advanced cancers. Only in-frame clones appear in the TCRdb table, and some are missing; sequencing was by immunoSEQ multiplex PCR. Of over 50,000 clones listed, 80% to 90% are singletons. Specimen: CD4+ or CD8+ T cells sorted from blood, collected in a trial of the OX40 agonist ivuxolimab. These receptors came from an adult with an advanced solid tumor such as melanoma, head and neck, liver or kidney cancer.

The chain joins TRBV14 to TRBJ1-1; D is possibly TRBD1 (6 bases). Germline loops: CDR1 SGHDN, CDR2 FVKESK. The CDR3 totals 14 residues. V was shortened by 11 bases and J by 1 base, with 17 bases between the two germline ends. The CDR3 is CAPYRVGANTEAFF. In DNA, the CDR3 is TGTGCCCCCTATCGAGTGGGGGCGAACACTGAAGCTTTCTTT.

The CDR3 loop is CASSSQGTEQYF. The DNA for the CDR3 is TGTGCCAGCAGTTCCCAGGGAACCGAGCAGTACTTC. The chain uses TRBV2 and TRBJ2-7; a weak D match, TRBD1 (5 bases). The CDR3 has 12 residues. Germline CDR1 SNHLY, CDR2 FYNNEI. Trimming left V 5 bases short and J 6 bases short, with 11 bases between.

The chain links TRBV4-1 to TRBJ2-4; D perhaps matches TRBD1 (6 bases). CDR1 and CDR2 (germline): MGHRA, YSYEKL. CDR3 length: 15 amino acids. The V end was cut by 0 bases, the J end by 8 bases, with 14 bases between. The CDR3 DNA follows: TGCGCCAGCAGCCAAGATCCACAGGGACGGGACATTCAGTACTTC. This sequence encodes CASSQDPQGRDIQYF.

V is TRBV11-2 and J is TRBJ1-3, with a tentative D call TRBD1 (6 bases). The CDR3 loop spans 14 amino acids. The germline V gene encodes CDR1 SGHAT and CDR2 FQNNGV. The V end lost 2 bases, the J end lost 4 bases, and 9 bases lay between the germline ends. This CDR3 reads CASSLNRVGNTIYF. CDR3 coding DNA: TGTGCCAGCAGCTTAAACAGGGTCGGAAACACCATATATTTT. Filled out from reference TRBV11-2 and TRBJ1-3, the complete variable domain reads EAGVAQSPRYKIIEKRQSVAFWCNPISGHATLYWYQQILGQGPKLLIQFQNNGVVDDSQLPKDRFSAERLKGVDSTLKIQPAKLEDSAVYLCASSLNRVGNTIYFGEGSWLTVV.

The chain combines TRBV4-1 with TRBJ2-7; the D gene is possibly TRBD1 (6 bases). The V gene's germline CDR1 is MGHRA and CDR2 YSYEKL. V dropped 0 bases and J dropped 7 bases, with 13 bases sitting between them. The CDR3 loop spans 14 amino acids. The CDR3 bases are TGCGCCAGCAGCCAAGATGTCCAGGGGTGGGAGCAGTACTTC. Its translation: CASSQDVQGWEQYF.

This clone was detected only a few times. CDR3 DNA: TGTGCCAGCAGCTCGGGACGGGACGGGGAGCTGTTTTTT. It translates to CASSSGRDGELFF. The rearrangement links TRBV7-8 to TRBJ2-2, with D perhaps assigned TRBD1 or TRBD2 (5 bases each). The CDR3 is 13 amino acids. The germline V and J ends were trimmed by 4 bases and 7 bases, with 10 bases remaining between them. Germline loops: CDR1 SGHVS, CDR2 FQNEAQ.

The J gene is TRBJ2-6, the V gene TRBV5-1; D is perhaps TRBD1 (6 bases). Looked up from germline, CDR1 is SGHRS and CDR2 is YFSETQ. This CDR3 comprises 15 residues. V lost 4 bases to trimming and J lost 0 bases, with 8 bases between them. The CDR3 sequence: CASSQGGSGANVLTF. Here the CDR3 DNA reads TGCGCCAGCAGCCAAGGGGGCTCTGGGGCCAACGTCCTGACTTTC.

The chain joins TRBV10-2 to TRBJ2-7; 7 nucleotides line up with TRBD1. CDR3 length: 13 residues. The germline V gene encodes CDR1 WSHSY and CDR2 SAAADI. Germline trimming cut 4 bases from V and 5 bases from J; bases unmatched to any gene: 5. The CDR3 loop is CASSAQGPHEQYF. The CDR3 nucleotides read TGCGCCAGCAGTGCACAGGGGCCGCACGAGCAGTACTTC.

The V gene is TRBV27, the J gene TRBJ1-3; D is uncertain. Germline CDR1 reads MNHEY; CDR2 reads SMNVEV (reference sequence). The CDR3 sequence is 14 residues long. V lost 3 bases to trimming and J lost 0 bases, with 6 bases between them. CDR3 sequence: CASSFSNSGNTIYF. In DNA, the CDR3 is TGTGCCAGCAGTTTTTCCAACTCTGGAAACACCATATATTTT.

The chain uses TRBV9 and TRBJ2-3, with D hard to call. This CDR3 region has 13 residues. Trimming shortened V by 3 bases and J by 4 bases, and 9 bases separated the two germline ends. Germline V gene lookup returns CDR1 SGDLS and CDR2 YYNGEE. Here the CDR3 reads CASSASWSDTQYF. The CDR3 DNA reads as TGTGCCAGCAGCGCAAGCTGGTCAGATACGCAGTATTTT.

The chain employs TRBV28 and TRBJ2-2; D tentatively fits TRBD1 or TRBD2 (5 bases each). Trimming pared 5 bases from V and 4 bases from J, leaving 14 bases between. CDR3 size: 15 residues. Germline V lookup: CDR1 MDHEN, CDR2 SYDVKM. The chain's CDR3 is CASSPPGATTGELFF. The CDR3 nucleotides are TGTGCCAGCAGTCCCCCCGGGGCGACCACCGGGGAGCTGTTTTTT.

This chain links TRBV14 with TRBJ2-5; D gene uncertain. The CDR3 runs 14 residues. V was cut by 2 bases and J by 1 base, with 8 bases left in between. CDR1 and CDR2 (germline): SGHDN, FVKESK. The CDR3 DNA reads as TGTGCCAGCAGCCAAAATACAGTCCAAGAGACCCAGTACTTC. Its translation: CASSQNTVQETQYF. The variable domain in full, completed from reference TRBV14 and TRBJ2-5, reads EAGVTQFPSHSVIEKGQTVTLRCDPISGHDNLYWYRRVMGKEIKFLLHFVKESKQDESGMPNNRFLAERTGGTYSTLKVQPAELEDSGVYFCASSQNTVQETQYFGPGTRLLVL.

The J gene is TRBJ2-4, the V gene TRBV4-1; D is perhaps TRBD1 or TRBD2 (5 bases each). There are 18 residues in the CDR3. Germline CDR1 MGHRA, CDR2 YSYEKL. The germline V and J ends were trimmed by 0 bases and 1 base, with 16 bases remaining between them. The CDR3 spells CASSQEGLTWGAKNIQYF. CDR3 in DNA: TGCGCCAGCAGCCAAGAGGGATTAACATGGGGGGCCAAAAACATTCAGTACTTC.

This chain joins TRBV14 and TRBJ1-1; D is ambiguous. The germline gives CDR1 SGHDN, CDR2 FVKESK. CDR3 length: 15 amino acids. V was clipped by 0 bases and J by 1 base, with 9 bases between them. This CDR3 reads CASSQDLARNTEAFF. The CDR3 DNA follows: TGTGCCAGCAGCCAAGATCTCGCCCGGAACACTGAAGCTTTCTTT.

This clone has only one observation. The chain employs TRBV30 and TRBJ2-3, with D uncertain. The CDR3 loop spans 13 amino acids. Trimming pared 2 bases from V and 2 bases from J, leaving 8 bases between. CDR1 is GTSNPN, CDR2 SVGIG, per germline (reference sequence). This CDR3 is CAWSKDLTDTQYF. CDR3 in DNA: TGTGCCTGGAGTAAGGACCTCACAGATACGCAGTATTTT. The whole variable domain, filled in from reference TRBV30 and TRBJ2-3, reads SQTIHQWPATLVQPVGSPLSLECTVEGTSNPNLYWYRQAAGRGLQLLFYSVGIGQISSEVPQNLSASRPQDRQFILSSKKLLLSDSGFYLCAWSKDLTDTQYFGPGTRLTVL.

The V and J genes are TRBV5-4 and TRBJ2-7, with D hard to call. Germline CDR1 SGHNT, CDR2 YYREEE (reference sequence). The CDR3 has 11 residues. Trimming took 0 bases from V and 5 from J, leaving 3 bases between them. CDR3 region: CASSLEDEQYF. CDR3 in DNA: TGTGCCAGCAGCTTGGAAGACGAGCAGTACTTC. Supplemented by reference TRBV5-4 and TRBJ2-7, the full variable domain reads ETGVTQSPTHLIKTRGQQVTLRCSSQSGHNTVSWYQQALGQGPQFIFQYYREEENGRGNFPPRFSGLQFPNYSSELNVNALELDDSALYLCASSLEDEQYFGPGTRLTVT.

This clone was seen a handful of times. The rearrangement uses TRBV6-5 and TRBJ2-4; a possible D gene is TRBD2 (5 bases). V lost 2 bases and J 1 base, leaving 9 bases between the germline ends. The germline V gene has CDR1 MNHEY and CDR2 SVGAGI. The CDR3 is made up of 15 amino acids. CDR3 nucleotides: TGTGCCAGCAGTTACCGATCGGGGGCCAAAAACATTCAGTACTTC. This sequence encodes CASSYRSGAKNIQYF.

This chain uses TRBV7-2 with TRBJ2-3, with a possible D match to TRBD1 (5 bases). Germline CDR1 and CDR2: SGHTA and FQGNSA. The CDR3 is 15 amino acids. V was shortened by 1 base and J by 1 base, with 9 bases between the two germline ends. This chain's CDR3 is CASSLGGGRTDTQYF. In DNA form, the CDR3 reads TGTGCCAGCAGCTTAGGGGGCGGCCGCACAGATACGCAGTATTTT. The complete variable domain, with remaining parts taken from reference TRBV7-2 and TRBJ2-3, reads GAGVSQSPSNKVTEKGKDVELRCDPISGHTALYWYRQSLGQGLEFLIYFQGNSAPDKSGLPSDRFSAERTGGSVSTLTIQRTQQEDSAVYLCASSLGGGRTDTQYFGPGTRLTVL.

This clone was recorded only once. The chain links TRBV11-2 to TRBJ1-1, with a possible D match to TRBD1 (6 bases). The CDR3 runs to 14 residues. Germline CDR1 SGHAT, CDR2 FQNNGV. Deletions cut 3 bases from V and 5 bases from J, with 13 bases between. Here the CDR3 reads CASSLGTSRTEAFF. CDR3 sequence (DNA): TGTGCCAGCAGCTTGGGGACAAGTCGAACTGAAGCTTTCTTT.

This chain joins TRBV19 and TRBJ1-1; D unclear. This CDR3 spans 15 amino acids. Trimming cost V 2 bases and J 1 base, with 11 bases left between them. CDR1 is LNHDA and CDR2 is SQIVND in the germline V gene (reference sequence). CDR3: CASSIPSTANTEAFF. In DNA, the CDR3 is TGTGCCAGTAGTATACCATCGACGGCGAACACTGAAGCTTTCTTT.

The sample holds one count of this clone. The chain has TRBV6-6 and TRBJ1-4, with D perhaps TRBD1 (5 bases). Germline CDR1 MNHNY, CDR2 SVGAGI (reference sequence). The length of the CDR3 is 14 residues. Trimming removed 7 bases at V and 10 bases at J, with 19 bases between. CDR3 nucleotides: TGTGCCAGCATCAACACCGGGACTCCGGGAAAACTGTTTTTT. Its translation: CASINTGTPGKLFF.

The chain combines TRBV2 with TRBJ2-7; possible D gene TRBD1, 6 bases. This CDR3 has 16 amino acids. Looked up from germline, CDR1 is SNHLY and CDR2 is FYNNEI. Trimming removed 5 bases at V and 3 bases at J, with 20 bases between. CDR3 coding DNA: TGTGCCAGCAGTTATGGACAGCCGGCCCAAAACTACGAGCAGTACTTC. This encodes CASSYGQPAQNYEQYF.

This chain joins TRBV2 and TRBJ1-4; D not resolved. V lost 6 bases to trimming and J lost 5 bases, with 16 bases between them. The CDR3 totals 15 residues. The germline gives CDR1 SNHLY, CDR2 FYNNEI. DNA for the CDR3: TGTGCCAGCAGGGCGGGGAGAGCCCTCAATGAAAAACTGTTTTTT. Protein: CASRAGRALNEKLFF.

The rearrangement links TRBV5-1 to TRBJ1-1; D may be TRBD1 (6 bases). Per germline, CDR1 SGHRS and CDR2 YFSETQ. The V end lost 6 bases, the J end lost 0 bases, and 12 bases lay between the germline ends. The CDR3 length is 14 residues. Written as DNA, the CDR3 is TGCGCCAGCAATACAGACAGGTTGAACACTGAAGCTTTCTTT. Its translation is CASNTDRLNTEAFF.

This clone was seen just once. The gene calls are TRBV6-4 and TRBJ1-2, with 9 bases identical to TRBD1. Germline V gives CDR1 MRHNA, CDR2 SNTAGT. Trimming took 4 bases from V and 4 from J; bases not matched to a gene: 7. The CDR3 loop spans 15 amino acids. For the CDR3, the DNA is TGTGCCAGCAGTGCGGGACAGGGAGGACTCTATGGCTACACCTTC. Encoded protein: CASSAGQGGLYGYTF.

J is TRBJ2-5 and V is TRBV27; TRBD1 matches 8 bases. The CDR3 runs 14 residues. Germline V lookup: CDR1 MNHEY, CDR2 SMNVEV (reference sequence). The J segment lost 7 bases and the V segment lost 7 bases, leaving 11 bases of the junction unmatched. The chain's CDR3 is CASIFDRGERTQYF. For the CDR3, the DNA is TGTGCCAGCATCTTCGACAGGGGCGAACGGACCCAGTACTTC.

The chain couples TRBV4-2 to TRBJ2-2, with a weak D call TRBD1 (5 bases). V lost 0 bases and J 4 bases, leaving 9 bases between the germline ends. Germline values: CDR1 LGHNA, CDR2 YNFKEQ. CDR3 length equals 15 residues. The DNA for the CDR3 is TGTGCCAGCAGCCAAGATAGAAGGGGCACCGGGGAGCTGTTTTTT. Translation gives CASSQDRRGTGELFF.

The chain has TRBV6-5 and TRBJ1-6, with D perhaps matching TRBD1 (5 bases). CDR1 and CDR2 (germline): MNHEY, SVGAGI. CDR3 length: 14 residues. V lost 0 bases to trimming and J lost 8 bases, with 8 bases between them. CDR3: CASSYSGRDSPLHF. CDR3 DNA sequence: TGTGCCAGCAGTTACTCGGGGCGGGATTCACCCCTCCACTTT.